This T cell receptor beta chain was captured by sequencing in a study of CD4+ T cells in melanoma. Study-wide results and caveats: Neoantigen-specific CD4+ T cells in melanoma reportedly had diverse differentiation states.

Details on this clone: What it recognizes is unknown.

CDR1 and CDR2 (germline): SQVTM, ANQGSEA. V lost 4 bases and J lost 6; bases outside the gene matches: 8. This CDR3 comprises 15 residues. Generated by immunoSEQ multiplex PCR, the TCRdb table keeps only in-frame clones and is missing some. The table records roughly 150,000 clones, roughly 91% of them present only once. The source is a human donor with melanoma. The chain links TRBV29-1 to TRBJ2-1; TRBD2 matches at 11 bases. The CDR3 spells CSVGTIAGGPNEQFF. CDR3 DNA: TGCAGCGTTGGTACTATAGCGGGGGGGCCCAATGAGCAGTTCTTC.